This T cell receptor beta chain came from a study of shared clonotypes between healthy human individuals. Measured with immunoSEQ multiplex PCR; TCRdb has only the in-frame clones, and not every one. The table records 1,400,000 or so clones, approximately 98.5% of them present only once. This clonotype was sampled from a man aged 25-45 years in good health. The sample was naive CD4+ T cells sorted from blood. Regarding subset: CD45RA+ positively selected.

The CDR3 nucleotides read TGTGCCAGCAGCGTATCACCGGATAGGGAAAACATTCAGTACTTC. It translates to CASSVSPDRENIQYF. This chain links TRBV9 with TRBJ2-4; D remains ambiguous. CDR1 is SGDLS and CDR2 is YYNGEE in the germline V gene. Trimming removed 1 base at V and 5 bases at J, with 13 bases between. This CDR3 is 15 amino acids long.